The next 4 T cell receptor beta chains were all read from a single sample in a study of T cell responses to AZD1222 COVID-19 vaccine. The repertoire was sequenced with immunoSEQ multiplex PCR; TCRdb's copy has only in-frame clones and lacks some. The sample lists approximately 97,000 clones, roughly nine tenths occurring once. This material consisted of peripheral blood, taken on day 0 of AZD1222 vaccination. All receptors derive from an adult in good health.

The chain links TRBV28 to TRBJ2-7, with D perhaps given as TRBD1 or TRBD2 (6 bases each). CDR1 and CDR2 (germline): MDHEN, SYDVKM. This CDR3 has 12 amino acids. The ends were cut back, 7 bases at V and 4 bases at J, with 11 bases in the middle. Written as DNA, the CDR3 is TGTGCCAGCAAGGGGGGCAGATACGAGCAGTACTTC. Translated, it gives CASKGGRYEQYF.

The chain carries TRBV28 and TRBJ1-3; D is possibly TRBD1 (5 bases). Germline CDR1 and CDR2: MDHEN and SYDVKM. V gave up 4 bases and J gave up 4 bases, with 17 bases separating them. The CDR3 runs 16 residues. The CDR3 coding sequence is TGTGCCAGCAGTTCCAGCGGCAGGGCGGCGGGAAACACCATATATTTT. This translates into CASSSSGRAAGNTIYF.

J is TRBJ2-1 and V is TRBV10-3; possibly TRBD2 for D (5 bases). The V end lost 2 bases, the J end lost 7 bases, and 9 bases lay between the germline ends. This CDR3 is 13 amino acids long. Germline CDR1 and CDR2: ENHRY and SYGVKD. The CDR3 is CAISEPGRNEQFF. As DNA, the CDR3 is TGTGCCATCAGTGAGCCGGGGAGAAATGAGCAGTTCTTC.

Concerning this clone: This same CDR3 is encoded by further DNA sequences in the sample. The chain is built from TRBV2 and TRBJ2-7; tentative D call: TRBD1 (5 bases). Germline V gene sequence: CDR1 SNHLY, CDR2 FYNNEI. V was trimmed by 4 bases and J by 7 bases, leaving 5 bases between them. CDR3 length: 10 amino acids. The CDR3 DNA reads as TGTGCCAGCAGTGCAGGGGAGCAGTACTTC. Its translation: CASSAGEQYF.